These 6 T cell receptor beta chains share one sample of origin, sequenced in a study of CXCR4 blockade with PD-1 therapy in pancreatic cancer. Data came from immunoSEQ multiplex PCR; TCRdb stores just in-frame clones and leaves some out. The sample gives about 760 clones, 35% to 40% of which show up once; 20% to 25% is in the top ten. The sequenced sample was tumor tissue. These receptors were taken from a human donor with pancreatic ductal adenocarcinoma.

The CDR3 DNA reads as TGCAGCGTTCAAACTAGCGGGAGGGCTGTGCAGTACTTC. This codes for CSVQTSGRAVQYF. The chain joins TRBV29-1 to TRBJ2-7; 13 bases fit TRBD2. The CDR3 runs 13 residues. Germline CDR1 reads SQVTM; CDR2 reads ANQGSEA. V shed 5 bases, J shed 9 bases, and the junction held 7 bases outside the gene matches.

The V call is TRBV29-1, the J call TRBJ2-5, with D perhaps TRBD2 (5 bases). The germline gives CDR1 SQVTM, CDR2 ANQGSEA. The CDR3 contains 15 residues. V gave up 6 bases and J gave up 5 bases, with 22 bases separating them. The chain's CDR3 is CSVYPTPRRGETQYF. The CDR3 DNA reads TGCAGCGTCTATCCCACACCCAGGCGCGGGGAGACCCAGTACTTC.

This sequence joins TRBV11-3 and TRBJ2-7; 7 bases are a match to TRBD2. The CDR3 contains 15 residues. Germline CDR1 is SGHNT and CDR2 is YENEEA. Trimming removed 5 bases from V and 2 bases from J; junction bases left unmatched: 9. CDR3: CASSQARGSAYEQYF. CDR3 in DNA: TGTGCCAGCAGCCAAGCCCGCGGGAGCGCCTACGAGCAGTACTTC.

This clone was counted a single time. The rearrangement links TRBV18 to TRBJ2-3; 7 nucleotides line up with TRBD1. Losses at the gene ends were 1 base for V and 1 base for J; bases not matched to a gene: 2. The CDR3 totals 15 residues. Germline V gene data show CDR1 as KGHSH and CDR2 as LQKENI. The CDR3 DNA follows: TGTGCCAGCTCACCACGAACAGGGGGCACAGATACGCAGTATTTT. As protein: CASSPRTGGTDTQYF.

The rearrangement joins TRBV6-7 to TRBJ2-3, with D perhaps TRBD2 (7 bases). TRBV6-7 is reported as an ORF; its role is uncertain. The CDR3 has 15 amino acids. V shed 7 bases and J shed 4 bases, with 18 bases lying between them. The DNA for the CDR3 is TGTGCCAGCATCCCGGGGCGGGGGCAACCAGATACGCAGTATTTT. Protein sequence: CASIPGRGQPDTQYF.

This clone turned up a few times. The chain employs TRBV6-7 and TRBJ2-2; the match to TRBD2 covers 9 bases. TRBV6-7 is placed among ORFs of uncertain function. V was clipped by 5 bases and J by 1 base; unmatched bases: 2. The CDR3 has 15 residues. Written as DNA, the CDR3 is TGTGCCAGCAGTGAACTAGCGGGGAACACCGGGGAGCTGTTTTTT. Protein: CASSELAGNTGELFF.